A selection of T cell receptor beta chains follows, all from one sample in a study of shared clonotypes between healthy human individuals. Using immunoSEQ multiplex PCR, the repertoire was profiled, and TCRdb retains in-frame clones only, with some absent. The table shows 2,500,000 or so clones, with 80% to 95% occurring only once. Sequenced material: naive CD4+ T cells from PBMCs. The receptors come from a man younger than 35 in good health. Some clones in this sample may be carry-over from other donors' samples. Both conserved end residues are part of each CDR3. The D gene is left open where the match is weak. Clone size is stated in some rows and not others, as once, few, many or a class when expanded.

TGTGCCAGCTCGTTTACAGGGGATCGGTCTGAAGCTTTCTTT	CASSFTGDRSEAFF	TRBV18	TRBJ1-1	TRBD1	-
TGCGCCAGCAGCCCCTTAGTATCATGGGCCGGGGAGCTGTTTTTT	CASSPLVSWAGELFF	TRBV4-3	TRBJ2-2	-	-
TGTGCCAGCAGGGAGATCGGGGAGCTGTTTTTT	CASREIGELFF	TRBV10-3	TRBJ2-2	-	-
TGCAGCGTAACGGACGGACCCTTGACGCGGGACTATGGCTACACCTTC	CSVTDGPLTRDYGYTF	TRBV29-1	TRBJ1-2	-	once
TGCGCCAGCAGCTATGGACTAGCGGATTACAATGAGCAGTTCTTC	CASSYGLADYNEQFF	TRBV5-1	TRBJ2-1	TRBD2	-
TGTGCCAGCAGCTTACAAGGTGGGGTGAGGAACGAGCAGTACTTC	CASSLQGGVRNEQYF	TRBV7-3	TRBJ2-7	-	-
TGCGCCAGCAGCTTGGGACAGGGGGCTCCTAATGAAAAACTGTTTTTT	CASSLGQGAPNEKLFF	TRBV5-1	TRBJ1-4	TRBD1	few
TGTGCCAGCAGCTTAGTATCCCCGAACACTGAAGCTTTCTTT	CASSLVSPNTEAFF	TRBV7-8	TRBJ1-1	-	-
TGTGCCAGTAGTATAAGACTAGGCCAGCCCCAGCATTTT	CASSIRLGQPQHF	TRBV19	TRBJ1-5	-	-
TGTGCCAGCAGCTTGGTATTCGGACAGGGTACCGGGGAGCTGTTTTTT	CASSLVFGQGTGELFF	TRBV5-6	TRBJ2-2	TRBD1	-
TGTGCCAGCTCACCACAAGTGTACACCGGGGAGCTGTTTTTT	CASSPQVYTGELFF	TRBV18	TRBJ2-2	-	-
TGTGCCAGCAGCGAGCAGACAGGGGGCTCCTACGAGCAGTACTTC	CASSEQTGGSYEQYF	TRBV7-9	TRBJ2-7	TRBD1	-
TGTGCCAGCAGCGTAGGTGTTAGCTATGGGGAGACCCAGTACTTC	CASSVGVSYGETQYF	TRBV9	TRBJ2-5	-	-
TGTGCCAGCAGCGTAGGACCTAGCGGGAGCACCACAACGGAGCAGTACTTC	CASSVGPSGSTTTEQYF	TRBV9	TRBJ2-7	TRBD2	-
TGTGCCAGCAGCTTACCAGGGGGCTCCTACGAGCAGTACTTC	CASSLPGGSYEQYF	TRBV7-2	TRBJ2-7	TRBD1	-
TGCGCCAGCAGCTTGGGACGGACTAGCGGGAGGGGGACAGATACGCAGTATTTT	CASSLGRTSGRGTDTQYF	TRBV5-1	TRBJ2-3	TRBD2	-
TGTGCCAGCTCACTTTGGGGGGACACCGGGGAGCTGTTTTTT	CASSLWGDTGELFF	TRBV18	TRBJ2-2	-	-
TGTGCCAGCAGTGAAGCGTGGAACACCTTC	CASSEAWNTF	TRBV6-1	TRBJ1-2	-	few
TGTGCCAGCAGCCCCCCGGGACAGGAAATAAGAGCCTACGAGCAGTACTTC	CASSPPGQEIRAYEQYF	TRBV21-1	TRBJ2-7	-	-
TGTGCCAGCAGTTCCTCCTACAGCACCACTTTC	CASSSSYSTTF	TRBV28	TRBJ1-2	-	few
TGTGCCAGCAGTTACGAGGACCTCCCCCTAAGGGGCTACACCTTC	CASSYEDLPLRGYTF	TRBV6-6	TRBJ1-2	-	-
TGTGCCAGCAGCTTAATGGGGGAGTCGCGTTACAATGAGCAGTTCTTC	CASSLMGESRYNEQFF	TRBV5-6	TRBJ2-1	-	-
TGTGCCTGGAGTCTGACCAACCAAGAGACCCAGTACTTC	CAWSLTNQETQYF	TRBV30	TRBJ2-5	-	-